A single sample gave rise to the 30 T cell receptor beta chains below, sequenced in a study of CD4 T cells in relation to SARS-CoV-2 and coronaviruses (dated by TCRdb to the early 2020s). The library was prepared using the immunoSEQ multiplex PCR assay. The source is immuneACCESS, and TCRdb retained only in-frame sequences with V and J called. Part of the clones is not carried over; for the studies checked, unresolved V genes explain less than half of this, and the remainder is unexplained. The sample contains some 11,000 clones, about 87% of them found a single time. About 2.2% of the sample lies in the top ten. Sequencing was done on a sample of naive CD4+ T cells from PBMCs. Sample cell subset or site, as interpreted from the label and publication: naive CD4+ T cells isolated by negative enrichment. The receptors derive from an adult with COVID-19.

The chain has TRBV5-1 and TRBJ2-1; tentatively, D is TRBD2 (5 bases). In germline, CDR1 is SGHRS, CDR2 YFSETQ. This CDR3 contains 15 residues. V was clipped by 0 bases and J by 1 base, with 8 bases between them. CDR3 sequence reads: CASSLGPGSYNEQFF. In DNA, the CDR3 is TGCGCCAGCAGCTTGGGTCCGGGATCCTACAATGAGCAGTTCTTC.

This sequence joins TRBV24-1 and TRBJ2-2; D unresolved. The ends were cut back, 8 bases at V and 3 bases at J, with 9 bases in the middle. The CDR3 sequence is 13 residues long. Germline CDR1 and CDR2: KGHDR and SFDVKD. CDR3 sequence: CATKRTDTGELFF. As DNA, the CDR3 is TGTGCCACCAAAAGGACGGACACCGGGGAGCTGTTTTTT.

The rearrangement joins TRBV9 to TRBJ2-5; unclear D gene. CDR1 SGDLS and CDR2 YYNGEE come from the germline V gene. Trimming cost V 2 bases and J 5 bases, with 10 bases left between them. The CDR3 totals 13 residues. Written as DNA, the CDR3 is TGTGCCAGCAGCGTTCGACCACGGGAGACCCAGTACTTC. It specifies CASSVRPRETQYF.

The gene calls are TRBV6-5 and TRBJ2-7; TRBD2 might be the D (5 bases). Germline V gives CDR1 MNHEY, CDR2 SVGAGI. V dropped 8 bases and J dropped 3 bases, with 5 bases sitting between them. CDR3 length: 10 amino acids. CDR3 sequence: CASGLYEQYF. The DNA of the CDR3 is TGTGCCAGCGGACTCTACGAGCAGTACTTC.

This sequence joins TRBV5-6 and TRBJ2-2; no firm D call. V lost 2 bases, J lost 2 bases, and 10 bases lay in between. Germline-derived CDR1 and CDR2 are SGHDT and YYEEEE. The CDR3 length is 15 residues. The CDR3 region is CASSFGYRNTGELFF. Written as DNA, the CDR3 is TGTGCCAGCAGCTTTGGTTACAGAAACACCGGGGAGCTGTTTTTT.

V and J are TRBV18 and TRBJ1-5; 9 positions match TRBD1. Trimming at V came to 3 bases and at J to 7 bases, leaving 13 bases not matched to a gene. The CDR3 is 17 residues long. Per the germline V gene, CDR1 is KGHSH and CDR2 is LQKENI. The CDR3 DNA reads TGTGCCAGCTCACCTTTACCGGGACAGGGAGGGGGGCAGCCCCAGCATTTT. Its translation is CASSPLPGQGGGQPQHF. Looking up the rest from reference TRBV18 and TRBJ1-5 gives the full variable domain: NAGVMQNPRHLVRRRGQEARLRCSPMKGHSHVYWYRQLPEEGLKFMVYLQKENIIDESGMPKERFSAEFPKEGPSILRIQQVVRGDSAAYFCASSPLPGQGGGQPQHFGDGTRLSIL.

The CDR3, as DNA: TGTGCCAGCAGCTTAGACCCAGCGTTCACCTACAATGAGCAGTTCTTC. Translation gives CASSLDPAFTYNEQFF. The chain couples TRBV7-3 to TRBJ2-1; no definite D call. Germline CDR1 reads SGHTA; CDR2 reads FQGTGA. V shed 2 bases and J shed 2 bases, with 13 bases lying between them. The CDR3 is 16 amino acids.

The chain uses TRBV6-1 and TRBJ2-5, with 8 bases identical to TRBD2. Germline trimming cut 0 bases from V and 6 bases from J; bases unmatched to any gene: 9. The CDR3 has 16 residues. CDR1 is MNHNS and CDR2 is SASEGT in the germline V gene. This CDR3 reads CASSEALREGRKTQYF. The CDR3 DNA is TGTGCCAGCAGTGAAGCGCTTCGGGAGGGTCGGAAGACCCAGTACTTC.

CDR3 in DNA: TGTGCCAGCAGCTTAGTTTTATTCAATACGCAGTATTTT. Amino acid sequence: CASSLVLFNTQYF. The chain combines TRBV7-2 with TRBJ2-3; D not resolved. The V end was cut by 1 base, the J end by 7 bases, with 9 bases between. This CDR3 contains 13 residues. Germline V gives CDR1 SGHTA, CDR2 FQGNSA.

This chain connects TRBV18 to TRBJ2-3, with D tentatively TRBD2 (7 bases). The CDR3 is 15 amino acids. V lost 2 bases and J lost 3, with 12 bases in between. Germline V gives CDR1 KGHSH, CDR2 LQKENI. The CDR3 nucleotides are TGTGCCAGCTCACCATCGGGGGGCCTTACAGATACGCAGTATTTT. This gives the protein CASSPSGGLTDTQYF.

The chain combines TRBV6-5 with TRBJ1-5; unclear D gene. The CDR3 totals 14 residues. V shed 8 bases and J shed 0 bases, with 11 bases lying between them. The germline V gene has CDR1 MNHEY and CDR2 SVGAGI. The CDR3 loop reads CASFHLYSNQPQHF. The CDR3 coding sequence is TGTGCCAGCTTTCATTTATATAGCAATCAGCCCCAGCATTTT.

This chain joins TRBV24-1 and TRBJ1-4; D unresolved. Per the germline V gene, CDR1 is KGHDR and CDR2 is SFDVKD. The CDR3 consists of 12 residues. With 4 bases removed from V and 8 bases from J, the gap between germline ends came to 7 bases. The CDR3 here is CATSDGLEKLFF. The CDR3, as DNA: TGTGCCACCAGTGACGGACTAGAAAAACTGTTTTTT.

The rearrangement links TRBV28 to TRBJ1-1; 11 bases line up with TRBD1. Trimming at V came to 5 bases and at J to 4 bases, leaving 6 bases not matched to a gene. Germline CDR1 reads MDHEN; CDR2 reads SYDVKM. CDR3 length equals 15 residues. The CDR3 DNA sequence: TGTGCCAGCAGTATAGCCGGGACAGGGGGCACTGAAGCTTTCTTT. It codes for CASSIAGTGGTEAFF. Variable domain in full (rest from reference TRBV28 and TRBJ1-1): DVKVTQSSRYLVKRTGEKVFLECVQDMDHENMFWYRQDPGLGLRLIYFSYDVKMKEKGDIPEGYSVSREKKERFSLILESASTNQTSMYLCASSIAGTGGTEAFFGQGTRLTVV.

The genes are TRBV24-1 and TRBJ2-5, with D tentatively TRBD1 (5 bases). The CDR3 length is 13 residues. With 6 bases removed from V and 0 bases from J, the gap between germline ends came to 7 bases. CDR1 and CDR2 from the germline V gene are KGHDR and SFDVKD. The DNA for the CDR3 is TGTGCCACCAGTCAGGGTAACCAAGAGACCCAGTACTTC. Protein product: CATSQGNQETQYF.

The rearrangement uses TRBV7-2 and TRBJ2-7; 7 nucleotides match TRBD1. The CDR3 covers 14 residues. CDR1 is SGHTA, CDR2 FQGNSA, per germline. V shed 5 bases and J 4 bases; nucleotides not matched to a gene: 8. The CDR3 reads CASSHGDSGYEQYF. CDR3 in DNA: TGTGCCAGCAGCCATGGGGACAGCGGATACGAGCAGTACTTC.

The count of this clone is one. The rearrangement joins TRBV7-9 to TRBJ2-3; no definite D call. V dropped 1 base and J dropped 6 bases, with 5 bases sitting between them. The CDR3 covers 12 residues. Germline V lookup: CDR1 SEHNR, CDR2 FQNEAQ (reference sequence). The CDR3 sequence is CASSLVGDTQYF. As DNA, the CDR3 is TGTGCCAGCAGCTTAGTGGGGGATACGCAGTATTTT.

In DNA, the CDR3 is TGTGCCATCGGCACAGTCTCTGGAAACACCATATATTTT. This codes for CAIGTVSGNTIYF. The chain uses TRBV10-3 and TRBJ1-3; no firm D call. Germline V gives CDR1 ENHRY, CDR2 SYGVKD. The CDR3 contains 13 residues. The ends were cut back, 8 bases at V and 0 bases at J, with 8 bases in the middle.

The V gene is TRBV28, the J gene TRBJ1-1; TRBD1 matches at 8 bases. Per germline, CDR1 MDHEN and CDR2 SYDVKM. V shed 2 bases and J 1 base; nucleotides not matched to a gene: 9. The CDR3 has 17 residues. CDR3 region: CASSLPQGAGRNTEAFF. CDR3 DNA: TGTGCCAGCAGTTTACCGCAGGGGGCTGGAAGGAACACTGAAGCTTTCTTT.

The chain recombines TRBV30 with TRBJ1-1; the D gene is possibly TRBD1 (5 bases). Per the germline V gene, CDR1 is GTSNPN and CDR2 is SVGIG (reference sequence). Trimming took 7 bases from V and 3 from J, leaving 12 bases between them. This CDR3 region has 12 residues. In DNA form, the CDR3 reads TGTGCCTACTCAACGGGGGACACTGAAGCTTTCTTT. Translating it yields CAYSTGDTEAFF.

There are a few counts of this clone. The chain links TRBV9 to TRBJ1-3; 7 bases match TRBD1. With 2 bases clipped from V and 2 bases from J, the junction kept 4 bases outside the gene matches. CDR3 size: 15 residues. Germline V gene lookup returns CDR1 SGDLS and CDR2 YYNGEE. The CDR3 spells CASSVEQGPGNTIYF. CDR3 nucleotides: TGTGCCAGCAGCGTTGAACAGGGGCCTGGAAACACCATATATTTT. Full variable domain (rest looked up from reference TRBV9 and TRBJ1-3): DSGVTQTPKHLITATGQRVTLRCSPRSGDLSVYWYQQSLDQGLQFLIQYYNGEERAKGNILERFSAQQFPDLHSELNLSSLELGDSALYFCASSVEQGPGNTIYFGEGSWLTVV.

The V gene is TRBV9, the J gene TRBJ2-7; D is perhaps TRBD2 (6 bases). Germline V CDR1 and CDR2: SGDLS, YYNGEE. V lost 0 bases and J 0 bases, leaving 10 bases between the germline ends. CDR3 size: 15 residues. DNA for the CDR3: TGTGCCAGCAGCGTAGGATCCGGGAGCTCCTACGAGCAGTACTTC. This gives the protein CASSVGSGSSYEQYF. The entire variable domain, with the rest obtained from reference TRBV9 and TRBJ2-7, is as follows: DSGVTQTPKHLITATGQRVTLRCSPRSGDLSVYWYQQSLDQGLQFLIQYYNGEERAKGNILERFSAQQFPDLHSELNLSSLELGDSALYFCASSVGSGSSYEQYFGPGTRLTVT.

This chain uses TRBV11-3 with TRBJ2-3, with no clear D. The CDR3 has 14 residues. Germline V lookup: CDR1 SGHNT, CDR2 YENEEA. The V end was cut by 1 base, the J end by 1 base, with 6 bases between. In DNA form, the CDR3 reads TGTGCCAGCAGCTTAGGATGGGGCACAGATACGCAGTATTTT. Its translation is CASSLGWGTDTQYF. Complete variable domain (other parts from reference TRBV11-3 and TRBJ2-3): EAGVVQSPRYKIIEKKQPVAFWCNPISGHNTLYWYLQNLGQGPELLIRYENEEAVDDSQLPKDRFSAERLKGVDSTLKIQPAELGDSAVYLCASSLGWGTDTQYFGPGTRLTVL.

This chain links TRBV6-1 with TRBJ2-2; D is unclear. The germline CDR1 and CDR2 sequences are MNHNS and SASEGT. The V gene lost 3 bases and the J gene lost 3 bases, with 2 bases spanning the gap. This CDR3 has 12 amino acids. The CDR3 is CASSEYTGELFF. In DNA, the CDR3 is TGTGCCAGCAGTGAGTACACCGGGGAGCTGTTTTTT.

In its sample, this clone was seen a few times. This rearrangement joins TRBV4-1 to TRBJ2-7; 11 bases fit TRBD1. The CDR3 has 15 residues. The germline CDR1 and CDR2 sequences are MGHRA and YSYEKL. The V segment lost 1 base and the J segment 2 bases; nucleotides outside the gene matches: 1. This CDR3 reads CASSQGTGGTYEQYF. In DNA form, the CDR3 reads TGCGCCAGCAGCCAAGGGACAGGGGGCACCTACGAGCAGTACTTC.

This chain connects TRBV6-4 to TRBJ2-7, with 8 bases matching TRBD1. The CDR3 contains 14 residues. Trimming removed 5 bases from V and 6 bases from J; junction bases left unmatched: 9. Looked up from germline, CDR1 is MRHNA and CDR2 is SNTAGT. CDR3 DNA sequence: TGTGCCAGCAGTATAGGACAGGGTGTGGGCGAGCAGTACTTC. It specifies CASSIGQGVGEQYF.

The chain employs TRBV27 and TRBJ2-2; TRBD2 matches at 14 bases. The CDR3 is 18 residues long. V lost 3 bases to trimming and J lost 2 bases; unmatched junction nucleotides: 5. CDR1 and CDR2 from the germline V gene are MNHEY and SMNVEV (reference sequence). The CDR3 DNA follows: TGTGCCAGCAGTTTGCGACTAGCGGGGGGGCCAAACACCGGGGAGCTGTTTTTT. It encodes CASSLRLAGGPNTGELFF.

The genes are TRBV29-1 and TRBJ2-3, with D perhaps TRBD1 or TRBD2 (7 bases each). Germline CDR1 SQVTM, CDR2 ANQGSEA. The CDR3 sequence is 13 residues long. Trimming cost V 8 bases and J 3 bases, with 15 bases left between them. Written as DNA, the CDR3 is TGCAGCTCAGGGGGGGTTCTAACAGATACGCAGTATTTT. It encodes CSSGGVLTDTQYF.

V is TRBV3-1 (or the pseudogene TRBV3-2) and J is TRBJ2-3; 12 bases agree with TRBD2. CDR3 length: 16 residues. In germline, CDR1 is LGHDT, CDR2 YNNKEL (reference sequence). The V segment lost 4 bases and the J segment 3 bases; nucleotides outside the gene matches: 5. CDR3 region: CASSRRLAGETDTQYF. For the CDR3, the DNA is TGTGCCAGCAGCCGCCGACTAGCGGGGGAGACAGATACGCAGTATTTT.

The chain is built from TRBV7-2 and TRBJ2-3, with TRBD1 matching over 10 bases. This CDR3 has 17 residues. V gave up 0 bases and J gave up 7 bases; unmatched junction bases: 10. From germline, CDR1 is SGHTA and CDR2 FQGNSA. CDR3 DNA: TGTGCCAGCAGCTTAGCCACCGGGACAGGGGATTACAATACGCAGTATTTT. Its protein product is CASSLATGTGDYNTQYF.

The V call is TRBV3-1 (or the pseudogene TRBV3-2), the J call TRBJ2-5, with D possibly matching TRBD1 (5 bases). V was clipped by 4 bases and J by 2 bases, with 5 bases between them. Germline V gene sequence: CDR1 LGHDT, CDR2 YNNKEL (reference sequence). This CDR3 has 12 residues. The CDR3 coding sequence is TGTGCCAGCAGCCGACAGCAAGAGACCCAGTACTTC. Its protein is CASSRQQETQYF.